One T cell receptor (beta chain) is described in this entry. The antigen is unknown. This CDR3 comprises 15 residues. CDR1 and CDR2 from the germline V gene are SGHAT and FQNNGV. J was trimmed by 3 bases and V by 1 base; bases with no gene match: 2. This entry belongs to a study of T cell responses to AZD1222 COVID-19 vaccine. Study conclusions and caveats: Spike-specific TCRs gained breadth and depth after people received two AZD1222 doses.

Clones were sequenced by immunoSEQ multiplex PCR, and TCRdb holds only the in-frame ones, with some missing. The sample includes over 140,000 clones, approximately 92% of them seen just once. The origin of this receptor is an adult who received the AZD1222 COVID-19 vaccine. Specimen: peripheral blood, collected 28 days after the second AZD1222 dose. This chain connects TRBV11-2 to TRBJ2-2, with TRBD2 identical over 7 bases. The CDR3 sequence: CASSLGGGYTGELFF. The CDR3 coding sequence is TGTGCCAGCAGCTTAGGCGGGGGTTACACCGGGGAGCTGTTTTTT.